A single sample is the source of the 17 T cell receptor beta chains below, sequenced in a study of T cell repertoires in cytomegalovirus infection. The antigens of these receptors remain unknown. MiXCR, applied by TCRdb to the reads, yields one record per CDR3 protein. The table has 550,000 to 700,000 distinct CDR3 sequences, 35% to 50% seen once; the top ten hold about 48%. The sample was cultured PBMCs, taken from culture after CMV antigen stimulation. Every receptor here comes from a human donor in good health (CMV status not recorded). Some clones in this sample may be carry-over from other donors' samples.

The rearrangement uses TRBV12-3 or TRBV12-4 and TRBJ1-5; no reliable D call. The CDR3 spans 12 residues. Trimming took 10 bases from V and 6 from J, leaving 13 bases between them. CDR3 coding DNA: TGTGCCATAAAGTTGGGGTTTCAGCCCCAGCATTTT. Translating gives CAIKLGFQPQHF.

This clonotype showed up just a few times. The J gene is TRBJ2-3, the V gene TRBV28; no clear D gene. The length of the CDR3 is 12 residues. Germline V lookup: CDR1 MDHEN, CDR2 SYDVKM. V was cut by 5 bases and J by 11 bases, with 14 bases left in between. The CDR3 DNA sequence: TGTGCCAGCAGTATCCGGACGATTGGGCAGTATTTT. Encoded protein: CASSIRTIGQYF. The variable domain in full, with the rest retrieved from reference TRBV28 and TRBJ2-3, is DVKVTQSSRYLVKRTGEKVFLECVQDMDHENMFWYRQDPGLGLRLIYFSYDVKMKEKGDIPEGYSVSREKKERFSLILESASTNQTSMYLCASSIRTIGQYFGPGTRLTVL.

V and J are TRBV7-2 and TRBJ2-5, with 8 bases fitting TRBD1. Per the germline V gene, CDR1 is SGHTA and CDR2 is FQGNSA. V shed 1 base and J 5 bases; nucleotides not matched to a gene: 3. This CDR3 region has 14 residues. The CDR3 sequence: CASSLGTGWETQYF. The CDR3 DNA sequence: TGTGCCAGCAGCTTAGGGACAGGGTGGGAGACCCAGTACTTC. Filled out from reference TRBV7-2 and TRBJ2-5, the complete variable domain reads GAGVSQSPSNKVTEKGKDVELRCDPISGHTALYWYRQSLGQGLEFLIYFQGNSAPDKSGLPSDRFSAERTGGSVSTLTIQRTQQEDSAVYLCASSLGTGWETQYFGPGTRLLVL.

This clonotype has a handful of counts. V usage is TRBV27 and J usage is TRBJ2-1; 9 bases fit TRBD2. With V trimmed by 0 bases and J by 4 bases, 4 bases remained unmatched. The germline gives CDR1 MNHEY, CDR2 SMNVEV (reference sequence). The CDR3 runs to 16 residues. The CDR3 region has the DNA TGTGCCAGCAGTTTATCTCTAGCGGGGCTTTACAATGAGCAGTTCTTC. It specifies CASSLSLAGLYNEQFF.

This chain connects TRBV4-3 to TRBJ2-3, with D unclear. V shed 0 bases and J shed 6 bases, with 10 bases lying between them. This CDR3 contains 14 residues. Germline-derived CDR1 and CDR2 are LGHNA and YSLEER. Written as DNA, the CDR3 is TGCGCCAGCAGCCAAGATCGGAATACTGATACGCAGTATTTT. It is translated as CASSQDRNTDTQYF.

The chain links TRBV7-2 to TRBJ2-5; 8 bases match TRBD2. CDR1 and CDR2 (germline): SGHTA, FQGNSA. CDR3 length: 16 amino acids. V lost 4 bases to trimming and J lost 0 bases; unmatched junction nucleotides: 7. Here the CDR3 DNA reads TGTGCCAGCAGCTCTCTGGGGCGGGGGGACCAAGAGACCCAGTACTTC. This sequence encodes CASSSLGRGDQETQYF.

This clonotype appeared a few times. This chain joins TRBV6-6 and TRBJ1-5; D is undetermined. Trimming removed 6 bases from V and 0 bases from J, with 9 bases in between. CDR1 is MNHNY and CDR2 is SVGAGI in the germline V gene (reference sequence). The CDR3 is 14 residues long. The CDR3 bases are TGTGCCAGCAGCCTGACATTTAGCAATCAGCCCCAGCATTTT. It codes for CASSLTFSNQPQHF.

The chain uses TRBV29-1 and TRBJ2-6; D may be TRBD1 (5 bases). Germline loops: CDR1 SQVTM, CDR2 ANQGSEA. CDR3 length equals 14 residues. V shed 6 bases and J shed 2 bases, with 11 bases lying between them. CDR3 sequence (DNA): TGCAGCGTCTCTCAGGGAACTGGGGCCAACGTCCTGACTTTC. It codes for CSVSQGTGANVLTF. Combining the CDR3 with reference TRBV29-1 and TRBJ2-6 gives the whole variable domain SAVISQKPSRDICQRGTSLTIQCQVDSQVTMMFWYRQQPGQSLTLIATANQGSEATYESGFVIDKFPISRPNLTFSTLTVSNMSPEDSSIYLCSVSQGTGANVLTFGAGSRLTVL.

The chain uses TRBV27 and TRBJ2-7, with 9 bases aligning to TRBD1. V lost 4 bases to trimming and J lost 2 bases; unmatched junction nucleotides: 9. There are 16 residues in the CDR3. The germline gives CDR1 MNHEY, CDR2 SMNVEV (reference sequence). The CDR3, as DNA: TGTGCCAGCAGTTCCCCCGGGACAGGGTCTCCCTACGAGCAGTACTTC. It encodes CASSSPGTGSPYEQYF.

The gene calls are TRBV5-4 and TRBJ1-1, with D unresolved. In germline, CDR1 is SGHNT, CDR2 YYREEE (reference sequence). The V gene lost 7 bases and the J gene lost 5 bases, with 15 bases spanning the gap. The CDR3 runs to 13 residues. CDR3: CASRDFTGTEAFF. The CDR3 DNA is TGTGCCAGCCGAGACTTTACTGGGACTGAAGCTTTCTTT.

This chain joins TRBV12-3 or TRBV12-4 and TRBJ2-5; 16 bases line up with TRBD2. V lost 5 bases and J lost 5; bases outside the gene matches: 8. The CDR3 runs 17 residues. CDR3 coding DNA: TGTGCCAGCAGTATCGGGACTAGCGGGGGGGCGGGGGAGACCCAGTACTTC. Residues: CASSIGTSGGAGETQYF.

This clonotype was detected once. This chain uses TRBV7-2 with TRBJ2-1; D is uncertain. The CDR3 extends over 13 amino acids. The V and J ends lost 3 bases and 9 bases respectively, with 12 bases between them. Per germline, CDR1 SGHTA and CDR2 FQGNSA. CDR3 protein: CASSFVGRSEQFF. Written as DNA, the CDR3 is TGTGCCAGCAGCTTCGTGGGAAGGAGTGAGCAGTTCTTC.

The rearrangement links TRBV11-1 to TRBJ2-7; 8 nucleotides agree with TRBD2. Per germline, CDR1 SGHAT and CDR2 FQDESV (reference sequence). The V gene end was trimmed by 6 bases and the J gene end by 1 base; junction bases not matched to a gene: 8. This CDR3 region has 15 residues. CDR3 sequence (DNA): TGTGCCAGCAGTCGGACGGGGGGGCTGTCCTACGAGCAGTACTTC. Encoded protein: CASSRTGGLSYEQYF.

The sample holds a few counts of this clonotype. CDR3 nucleotides: TGTGCCAGCAGTTGGCAGGGCTATGGCTACACCTTC. This codes for CASSWQGYGYTF. J is TRBJ1-2 and V is TRBV28; a weak D match, TRBD1 (5 bases). The CDR3 runs to 12 residues. The germline V gene encodes CDR1 MDHEN and CDR2 SYDVKM. Trimming took off 4 bases at V and 4 bases at J, with 7 bases between the two ends.

This clonotype has at least ten counts. The CDR3 DNA reads as TGTGCCAGCAGAGGGGGGGGGACTAGTACCTACGAGCAGTACTTC. Amino acid sequence: CASRGGGTSTYEQYF. The chain couples TRBV7-2 to TRBJ2-7, with 8 bases aligning to TRBD2. V shed 6 bases and J 2 bases; nucleotides not matched to a gene: 9. The CDR3 extends over 15 amino acids. Germline CDR1 is SGHTA and CDR2 is FQGNSA. The full variable domain, completed using reference TRBV7-2 and TRBJ2-7, is GAGVSQSPSNKVTEKGKDVELRCDPISGHTALYWYRQSLGQGLEFLIYFQGNSAPDKSGLPSDRFSAERTGGSVSTLTIQRTQQEDSAVYLCASRGGGTSTYEQYFGPGTRLTVT.

The chain links TRBV7-6 to TRBJ1-2; TRBD1 matches at 8 bases. Looked up from germline, CDR1 is SGHVS and CDR2 is FNYEAQ. The junction had 7 bases not matched to a gene; V was cut back by 5 bases and J by 2 bases. This CDR3 has 15 amino acids. In DNA, the CDR3 is TGTGCCAGCAGCCTGACAGGGGCACAGAACTATGGCTACACCTTC. This translates into CASSLTGAQNYGYTF.

Ten or more counts support this clonotype. This sequence joins TRBV7-8 and TRBJ1-1; no clear D gene. V was cut by 2 bases and J by 1 base, with 2 bases left in between. The CDR3 runs 12 residues. CDR1 and CDR2 from the germline V gene are SGHVS and FQNEAQ. The CDR3 here is CASSLWNTEAFF. For the CDR3, the DNA is TGTGCCAGCAGCTTATGGAACACTGAAGCTTTCTTT.